This T cell receptor (beta chain) was sequenced in a study of T cell responses to AZD1222 COVID-19 vaccine. Libraries were prepared by immunoSEQ multiplex PCR; TCRdb keeps only in-frame clonotypes and omits some of them. The repertoire holds about 140,000 clones, with approximately 92% as singletons. Regarding the study as a whole: Spike-wide coverage was observed for vaccine-associated CD4 TCRs, with dominant responses at 160-218 and 743-854. Possibly, clonal diversity was underestimated; donors were largely white British and included more females.

As concerns this clone: Its cognate antigen is unknown.

Germline V lookup: CDR1 KGHSH, CDR2 LQKENI. The ends lost 3 bases at V and 8 bases at J; junction bases unmatched: 7. The CDR3 extends over 14 amino acids. Material: peripheral blood, obtained on day 0 of AZD1222 vaccination. The J gene is TRBJ2-1, the V gene TRBV18; 7 bases map to TRBD2. The sequence derives from an adult in good health. The CDR3: CASSPTRGEDEQFF. CDR3 coding DNA: TGTGCCAGCTCACCCACCCGGGGGGAGGATGAGCAGTTCTTC.